The 18 T cell receptor beta chains given below trace back to one sample, sequenced in a study of cytomegalovirus exposure and HLA in healthy donors. Use of 60 Vbeta and 13 Jbeta primers characterized the PCR. The table came from immunoSEQ multiplex PCR; TCRdb's copy has only in-frame clones and leaves some out. The sample lists 100,000 to 150,000 clones; around four fifths were seen once. Sample: PBMCs. The source is a boy between 10 and 17 years old in good health and CMV-seronegative.

For this clone: This same CDR3 is encoded by further DNA sequences in the sample. The chain employs TRBV5-1 and TRBJ2-1, with 11 nucleotides matching TRBD2. V gave up 1 base and J gave up 4 bases; unmatched junction bases: 1. The germline V gene has CDR1 SGHRS and CDR2 YFSETQ. The CDR3 runs to 15 residues. This CDR3 reads CASSLTSGSYNEQFF. Written as DNA, the CDR3 is TGCGCCAGCAGCTTGACTAGCGGGAGTTACAATGAGCAGTTCTTC.

This chain uses TRBV18 with TRBJ2-7; the D gene is possibly TRBD2 (6 bases). V lost 4 bases and J 0 bases, leaving 16 bases between the germline ends. The CDR3 totals 16 residues. The germline gives CDR1 KGHSH, CDR2 LQKENI. This CDR3 is CASSLRSGTDSYEQYF. The CDR3, as DNA: TGTGCCAGCTCACTACGGTCCGGGACTGACTCCTACGAGCAGTACTTC.

This chain joins TRBV15 and TRBJ1-1; no firm D call. V was trimmed by 0 bases and J by 8 bases, leaving 10 bases between them. The germline CDR1 and CDR2 sequences are LNHNV and YYDKDF (reference sequence). The CDR3 loop spans 13 amino acids. The CDR3 DNA is TGTGCCACCAGCAGAGATATCACTACCGAAGCTTTCTTT. It translates to CATSRDITTEAFF.

This clone showed up just once. V and J are TRBV27 and TRBJ2-1; the D is unclear. The CDR3 extends over 13 amino acids. Trimming pared 2 bases from V and 5 bases from J, leaving 7 bases between. The germline V gene encodes CDR1 MNHEY and CDR2 SMNVEV (reference sequence). The CDR3 sequence is CASSLQAHNEQFF. The CDR3 nucleotides are TGTGCCAGCAGTTTACAAGCACACAATGAGCAGTTCTTC.

The chain employs TRBV5-1 and TRBJ2-7; D may be TRBD1 (6 bases). Germline V lookup: CDR1 SGHRS, CDR2 YFSETQ. Trimming took off 7 bases at V and 4 bases at J, with 12 bases between the two ends. The CDR3 runs to 12 residues. The CDR3 region has the DNA TGCGCCAGCTCCGAAGGGGGTTACGAGCAGTACTTC. This encodes CASSEGGYEQYF.

CDR3 nucleotide sequence: TGTGCCAGTACTAGCGGGGACTTTACCGATGAGCAGTTCTTC. It specifies CASTSGDFTDEQFF. The chain joins TRBV6-5 to TRBJ2-1; 10 bases are shared with TRBD2. CDR3 size: 14 residues. Germline V gives CDR1 MNHEY, CDR2 SVGAGI. V was pared by 9 bases and J by 8 bases, with 10 bases of the junction left unmatched.

This clone was picked up one time. This rearrangement joins TRBV7-2 to TRBJ2-7; 7 bases line up with TRBD2. V lost 4 bases to trimming and J lost 7 bases; unmatched junction nucleotides: 19. From germline, CDR1 is SGHTA and CDR2 FQGNSA. This CDR3 spans 17 amino acids. The CDR3 nucleotides are TGTGCCAGCAGCTATAAGGCGGGAGTAGGTGTGGCTGGAGAGCAGTACTTC. The encoded protein is CASSYKAGVGVAGEQYF.

The rearrangement uses TRBV27 and TRBJ2-5, with 11 positions matching TRBD2. Germline V CDR1 and CDR2: MNHEY, SMNVEV (reference sequence). The ends lost 5 bases at V and 11 bases at J; junction bases unmatched: 13. The CDR3 covers 15 residues. The CDR3 loop reads CASSRLAGRFVKQYF. The CDR3 DNA follows: TGTGCCAGCAGTAGACTAGCGGGGAGGTTTGTTAAGCAGTACTTC.

The rearrangement uses TRBV2 and TRBJ1-1; D is possibly TRBD1 (6 bases). The V gene's germline CDR1 is SNHLY and CDR2 FYNNEI. CDR3 length: 13 residues. Trimming cost V 5 bases and J 4 bases, with 11 bases left between them. The CDR3 DNA follows: TGTGCCAGCAGTACAACAGGGCCCACTGAAGCTTTCTTT. This gives the protein CASSTTGPTEAFF. Filled out from reference TRBV2 and TRBJ1-1, the complete variable domain reads EPEVTQTPSHQVTQMGQEVILRCVPISNHLYFYWYRQILGQKVEFLVSFYNNEISEKSEIFDDQFSVERPDGSNFTLKIRSTKLEDSAMYFCASSTTGPTEAFFGQGTRLTVV.

The V gene is TRBV4-1, the J gene TRBJ2-1, with D uncertain. The length of the CDR3 is 14 residues. The germline CDR1 and CDR2 sequences are MGHRA and YSYEKL. V was pared by 3 bases and J by 9 bases, with 15 bases between. The DNA for the CDR3 is TGCGCCAGCAGCCACCCATCCGCCGTCGGTGAGCAGTTCTTC. Translation: CASSHPSAVGEQFF.

The rearrangement joins TRBV5-1 to TRBJ2-3; 11 nucleotides agree with TRBD2. CDR3 size: 16 residues. V gave up 2 bases and J gave up 0 bases; unmatched junction bases: 2. The germline gives CDR1 SGHRS, CDR2 YFSETQ. CDR3 sequence: CASSFSGRVSTDTQYF. CDR3 sequence (DNA): TGCGCCAGCAGCTTTAGCGGGAGGGTGAGCACAGATACGCAGTATTTT.

V gene TRBV10-3 combines with J gene TRBJ2-3; TRBD2 aligns across 9 bases. The CDR3 sequence is 16 residues long. CDR1 is ENHRY, CDR2 SYGVKD, per germline. J was trimmed by 3 bases and V by 3 bases; bases with no gene match: 7. The CDR3 loop is CAISDSSGRWTDTQYF. The CDR3 region has the DNA TGTGCCATCAGTGACTCGAGCGGGAGGTGGACAGATACGCAGTATTTT.

V is TRBV18 and J is TRBJ1-1; 9 bases line up with TRBD1. The length of the CDR3 is 14 residues. V lost 3 bases to trimming and J lost 4 bases; unmatched junction nucleotides: 3. Looked up from germline, CDR1 is KGHSH and CDR2 is LQKENI. This CDR3 is CASSPGQGSTEAFF. The CDR3 DNA reads TGTGCCAGCTCACCTGGACAGGGGAGCACTGAAGCTTTCTTT.

The chain joins TRBV9 to TRBJ2-7, with 12 bases that match TRBD1. Trimming took 4 bases from V and 3 from J; bases not matched to a gene: 5. The germline gives CDR1 SGDLS, CDR2 YYNGEE. CDR3 length: 15 amino acids. CDR3 amino acids: CASSPGQGAGYEQYF. DNA for the CDR3: TGTGCCAGCAGCCCGGGACAGGGGGCCGGCTACGAGCAGTACTTC.

The V gene is TRBV7-2, the J gene TRBJ2-7; perhaps TRBD1 as D (6 bases). V lost 4 bases and J 7 bases, leaving 20 bases between the germline ends. Germline CDR1 SGHTA, CDR2 FQGNSA. The CDR3 has 15 amino acids. CDR3 DNA sequence: TGTGCCAGCAGCTCGCGCGGACAGCCTTACGTTGAGCAGTACTTC. It codes for CASSSRGQPYVEQYF.

This chain joins TRBV30 and TRBJ2-3; TRBD1 matches 10 bases. The CDR3 loop spans 14 amino acids. The ends lost 4 bases at V and 6 bases at J; junction bases unmatched: 7. Germline CDR1 GTSNPN, CDR2 SVGIG (reference sequence). Here the CDR3 reads CAWTPGQGGDTQYF. The CDR3 nucleotides read TGTGCCTGGACTCCCGGACAGGGGGGGGATACGCAGTATTTT.

The genes are TRBV30 and TRBJ1-6; no clear D. The CDR3 is made up of 13 amino acids. The V end was cut by 2 bases, the J end by 5 bases, with 7 bases between. Germline V gene data show CDR1 as GTSNPN and CDR2 as SVGIG (reference sequence). The CDR3 reads CAWSLRDNSPLHF. CDR3 DNA: TGTGCCTGGAGTTTACGGGATAATTCACCCCTCCACTTT.

This clone has a single count. Written as DNA, the CDR3 is TGTGCCAGCGGGAGGGACAATGAGCAGTTCTTC. Translating it yields CASGRDNEQFF. The gene calls are TRBV6-5 and TRBJ2-1; 7 bases fit TRBD2. This CDR3 region has 11 residues. The J segment lost 5 bases and the V segment lost 8 bases, leaving 0 bases of the junction unmatched. CDR1 and CDR2 from the germline V gene are MNHEY and SVGAGI.